This T cell receptor (beta chain) was obtained from a study of CD8+ T cells in alopecia areata. Indicated treatment: oral pan-JAK inhibitor, 5-10 mg twice daily. Extraction and reverse transcription of RNA yielded cDNA as the sequencing template. Only in-frame clones appear in the TCRdb table, and some are missing; sequencing was by immunoSEQ multiplex PCR. Of approximately 150,000 clones in the sample, 58% were seen once. Germline CDR1 is SEHNR and CDR2 is FQNEAQ (reference sequence). V dropped 1 base and J dropped 9 bases, with 7 bases sitting between them. The CDR3 spans 13 residues. Comment on this clone: Antigen unknown.

Findings and caveats of the study: Scalp clonality, along with expanded CD8+ clones among the top 100, was significantly decreased by tofacitinib.

This chain connects TRBV7-9 to TRBJ1-6; D is undetermined. The TCR sequence derives from a human donor with alopecia areata. The starting material was CD4+ T cells sorted from blood, obtained between weeks 55 and 65, from a patient treated with tofacitinib. This CDR3 reads CASSLVAGSPLHF. As DNA, the CDR3 is TGTGCCAGCAGCTTAGTAGCTGGTTCACCCCTCCACTTT.